The clone carrying this TCR beta chain has more than one count but fewer than ten. What it binds is unknown. The junction differs from germline at one of its ends, possibly a read error. The data are from a study of T cell repertoires in cytomegalovirus infection. The overall study: CMV epitopes, recently identified HLA-C-restricted and well-studied HLA-B-restricted, were used. It was the public TCR beta signatures that indicated both CMV infection and matching HLA type.

CDR1 MDHEN and CDR2 SYDVKM come from the germline V gene. This CDR3 comprises 13 residues. TCRdb redid the calling of the reads with MiXCR, one entry per CDR3 protein. Here the sample spans more than 300,000 distinct CDR3 sequences, about 35% being singletons. This receptor was taken from a human donor in good health (CMV status not recorded). Some clones in this sample may be carry-over from other donors' samples. The material sequenced was cultured PBMCs, taken from culture after CMV antigen stimulation. The V gene is TRBV28, the J gene TRBJ2-5; unclear D gene. In DNA form, the CDR3 reads TGTGCCAGCAGTTTCGGGTACCAGGAGACCCAGTACTTC. Translation gives CASSFGYQETQYF.